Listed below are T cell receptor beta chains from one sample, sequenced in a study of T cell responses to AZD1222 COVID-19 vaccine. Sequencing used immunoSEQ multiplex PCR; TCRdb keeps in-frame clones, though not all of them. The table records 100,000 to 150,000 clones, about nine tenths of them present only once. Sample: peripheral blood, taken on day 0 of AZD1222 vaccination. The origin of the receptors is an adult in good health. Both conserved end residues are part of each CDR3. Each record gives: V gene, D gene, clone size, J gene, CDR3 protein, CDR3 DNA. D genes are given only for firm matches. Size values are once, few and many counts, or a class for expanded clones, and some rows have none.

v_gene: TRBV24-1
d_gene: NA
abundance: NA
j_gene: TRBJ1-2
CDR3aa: CATSDLRGYGYTF
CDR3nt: TGTGCCACCAGTGATTTAAGAGGCTATGGCTACACCTTC

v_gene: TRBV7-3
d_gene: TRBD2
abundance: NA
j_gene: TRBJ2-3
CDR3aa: CASSPWAGGPQDTQYF
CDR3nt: TGTGCCAGCAGCCCCTGGGCGGGGGGGCCGCAAGATACGCAGTATTTT

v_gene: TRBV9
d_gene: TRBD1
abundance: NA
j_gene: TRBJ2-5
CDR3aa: CASSAYRGRGETQYF
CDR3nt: TGTGCCAGCAGCGCCTACAGGGGGCGAGGGGAGACCCAGTACTTC

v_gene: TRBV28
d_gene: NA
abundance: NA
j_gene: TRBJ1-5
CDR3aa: CASSLGQQEHQPQHF
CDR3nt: TGTGCCAGCAGTTTGGGGCAACAAGAGCATCAGCCCCAGCATTTT

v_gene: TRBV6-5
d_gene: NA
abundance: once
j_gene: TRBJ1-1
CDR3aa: CASGRGRDRSTEAFF
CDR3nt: TGTGCCAGCGGAAGGGGGAGAGACAGGTCCACTGAAGCTTTCTTT

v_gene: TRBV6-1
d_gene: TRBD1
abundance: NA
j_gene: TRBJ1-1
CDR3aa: CASSAHAGGSSGTEAFF
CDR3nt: TGTGCCAGCAGTGCCCACGCAGGGGGCTCGAGTGGCACTGAAGCTTTCTTT

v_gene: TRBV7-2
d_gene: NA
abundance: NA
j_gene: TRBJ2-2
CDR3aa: CASSHTGELFF
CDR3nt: TGTGCCAGCAGTCACACCGGGGAGCTGTTTTTT

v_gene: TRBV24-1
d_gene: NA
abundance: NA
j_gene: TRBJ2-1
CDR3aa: CATSALDGVYNEQFF
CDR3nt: TGTGCCACCAGTGCCTTGGACGGAGTATACAATGAGCAGTTCTTC

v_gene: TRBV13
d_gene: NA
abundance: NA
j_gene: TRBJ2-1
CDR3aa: CASSSAVSYNEQFF
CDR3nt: TGTGCCAGCAGCTCCGCCGTCTCCTACAATGAGCAGTTCTTC

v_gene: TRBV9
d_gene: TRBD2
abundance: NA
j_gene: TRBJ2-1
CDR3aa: CASSPYSGSSYNEQFF
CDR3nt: TGTGCCAGCAGCCCTTATAGCGGGAGCTCCTACAATGAGCAGTTCTTC

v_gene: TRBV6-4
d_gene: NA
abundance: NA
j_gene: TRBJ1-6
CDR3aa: CASSEGGLNSPLHF
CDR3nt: TGTGCCAGCAGTGAAGGGGGACTAAATTCACCCCTCCACTTT

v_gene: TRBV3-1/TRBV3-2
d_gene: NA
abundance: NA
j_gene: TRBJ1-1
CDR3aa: CASSQALRGARSEAFF
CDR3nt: TGTGCCAGCAGCCAAGCGCTAAGGGGGGCGCGGTCTGAAGCTTTCTTT

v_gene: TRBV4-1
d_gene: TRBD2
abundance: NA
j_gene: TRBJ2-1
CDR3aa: CASSHPALAGGNEQFF
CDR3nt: TGCGCCAGCAGCCACCCGGCGCTAGCGGGGGGGAATGAGCAGTTCTTC

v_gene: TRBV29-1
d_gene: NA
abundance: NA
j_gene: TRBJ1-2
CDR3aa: CSVEDRNLYGYTF
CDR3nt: TGCAGCGTGGAAGACAGGAACCTCTATGGCTACACCTTC

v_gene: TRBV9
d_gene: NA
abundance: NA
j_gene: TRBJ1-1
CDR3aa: CASSVGWSEAFF
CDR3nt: TGTGCCAGCAGCGTAGGTTGGTCTGAAGCTTTCTTT

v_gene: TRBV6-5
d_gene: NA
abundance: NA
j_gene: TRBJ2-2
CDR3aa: CASRTGTPGELFF
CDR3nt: TGTGCCAGCAGGACCGGGACACCCGGGGAGCTGTTTTTT

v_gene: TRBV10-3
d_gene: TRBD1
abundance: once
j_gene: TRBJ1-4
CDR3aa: CAISESETGDEKLFF
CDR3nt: TGTGCCATCAGTGAAAGCGAGACAGGGGACGAAAAACTGTTTTTT

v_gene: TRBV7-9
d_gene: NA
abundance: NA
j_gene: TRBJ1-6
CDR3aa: CASGGNSPLHF
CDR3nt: TGTGCCAGCGGCGGCAATTCACCCCTCCACTTT

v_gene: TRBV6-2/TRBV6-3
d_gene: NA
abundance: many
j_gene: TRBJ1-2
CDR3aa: CASSPDKLYGYTF
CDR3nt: TGTGCCAGCAGTCCAGACAAGCTCTATGGCTACACCTTC

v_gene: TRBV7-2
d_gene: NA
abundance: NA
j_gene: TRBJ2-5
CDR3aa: CASSLALLRETQYF
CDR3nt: TGTGCCAGCAGCTTAGCGCTTCTACGGGAGACCCAGTACTTC

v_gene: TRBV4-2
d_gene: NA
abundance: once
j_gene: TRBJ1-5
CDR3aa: CASSQGALKNQPQHF
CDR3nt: TGTGCCAGCAGCCAAGGGGCGCTCAAAAATCAGCCCCAGCATTTT

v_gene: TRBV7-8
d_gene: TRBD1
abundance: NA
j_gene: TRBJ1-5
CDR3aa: CASSLVDRGQQPQHF
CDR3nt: TGTGCCAGCAGCTTAGTCGACAGGGGGCAACAGCCCCAGCATTTT

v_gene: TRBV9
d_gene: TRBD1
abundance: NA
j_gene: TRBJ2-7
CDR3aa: CASSAGTGEYEQYF
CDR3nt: TGTGCCAGCAGCGCCGGGACAGGGGAATACGAGCAGTACTTC

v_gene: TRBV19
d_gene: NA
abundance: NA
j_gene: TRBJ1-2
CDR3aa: CASSMIPAWNYGYTF
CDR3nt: TGTGCCAGTAGTATGATCCCGGCCTGGAACTATGGCTACACCTTC

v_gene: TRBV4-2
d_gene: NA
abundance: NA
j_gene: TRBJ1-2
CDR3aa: CASSQSGQYYSGYTF
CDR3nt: TGTGCCAGCAGCCAATCCGGACAGTACTATTCGGGCTACACCTTC

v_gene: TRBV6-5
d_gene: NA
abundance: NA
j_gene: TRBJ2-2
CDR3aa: CAGQGGSGTGELFF
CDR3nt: TGTGCCGGCCAAGGGGGTAGCGGCACCGGGGAGCTGTTTTTT

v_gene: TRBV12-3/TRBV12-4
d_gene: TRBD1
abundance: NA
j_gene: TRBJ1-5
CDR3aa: CASRTGGNQPQHF
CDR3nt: TGTGCCAGCAGGACAGGGGGCAATCAGCCCCAGCATTTT

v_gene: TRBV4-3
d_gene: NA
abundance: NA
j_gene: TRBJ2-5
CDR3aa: CASSPSHSGTQYF
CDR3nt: TGCGCCAGCAGCCCGTCCCACTCTGGGACCCAGTACTTC

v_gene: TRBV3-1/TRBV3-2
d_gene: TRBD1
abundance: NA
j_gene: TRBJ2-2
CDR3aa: CASSQEGLRGRRTGELFF
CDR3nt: TGTGCCAGCAGCCAAGAAGGGCTAAGGGGGCGCAGAACCGGGGAGCTGTTTTTT

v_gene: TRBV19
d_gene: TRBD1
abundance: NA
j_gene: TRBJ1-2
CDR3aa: CASSPQQGPTSNYGYTF
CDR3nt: TGTGCCAGTAGTCCACAACAGGGGCCTACATCTAACTATGGCTACACCTTC

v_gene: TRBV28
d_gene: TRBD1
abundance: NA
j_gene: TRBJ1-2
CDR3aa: CASSHSTGQGRRGYTF
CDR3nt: TGTGCCAGCAGCCATTCGACCGGACAGGGGAGGAGAGGCTACACCTTC

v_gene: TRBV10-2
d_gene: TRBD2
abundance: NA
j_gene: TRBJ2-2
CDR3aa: CASGRGAGELFF
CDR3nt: TGCGCCAGTGGGAGGGGTGCCGGGGAGCTGTTTTTT

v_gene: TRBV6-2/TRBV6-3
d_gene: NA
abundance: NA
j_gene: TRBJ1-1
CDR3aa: CASSHQGRPITEAFF
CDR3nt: TGTGCCAGCAGTCATCAGGGGCGACCGATCACTGAAGCTTTCTTT

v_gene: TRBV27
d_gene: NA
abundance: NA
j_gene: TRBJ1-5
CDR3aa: CASSADSYSNQPQHF
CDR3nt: TGTGCCAGCAGTGCCGACAGTTATAGCAATCAGCCCCAGCATTTT

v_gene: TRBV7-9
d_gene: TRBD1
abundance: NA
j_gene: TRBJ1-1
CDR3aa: CASSAQGLTEAFF
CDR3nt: TGTGCCAGCAGCGCACAGGGGCTCACTGAAGCTTTCTTT